The T cell receptor (beta chain) under discussion was sequenced for a study of blood T cell repertoires in COVID-19 (dated by TCRdb to about 2020). Context from the whole study: The collaborator samples originated in the United States, Italy and Spain and spanned the acute and convalescent phases of COVID-19. The prospective study material was composed of cDNA or gDNA derived from T cells, B-cell-depleted T cells, or PBMCs. HLA class I and class II types, where available, came from metadata supplied by the sample provider rather than from assay-based typing. The dataset comprised deeply sampled blood TCRbeta repertoires from subjects exposed to, actively infected with, or recovered from COVID-19. Samples came from the ongoing ImmuneRACE study (first 160 participants) plus 1,254 subjects from 6 global collaborators. The repertoires were released in a freely available public database intended as a resource for research on the immune response to SARS-CoV-2. A de-identified subject ID, COVID-19 status, age in years and sex were almost always included in the sample metadata. What the work shows at the level of the full study, not this receptor alone: How much clinical and demographic metadata was included differed by source and by participant, and the metadata was provided uncurated.

From cysteine to phenylalanine, the CDR3 is 16 amino acids long. Only the CDR3 portion is preserved as DNA: 48 bases, with reading frame beginning at the first base. Compared with germline, V lacks 0 bases and J lacks 4 bases; bases without a gene match: 7. CDR1 and CDR2 are read off the germline V gene as SGHDN and FVKESK. One collaborating source in Seattle enrolled patients during active infection and followed them longitudinally through the course of disease. Collaborating institutions collected whole blood in K2EDTA tubes following their own protocols. For TCRbeta analysis, collaborators shipped samples in one of three forms: frozen whole blood, isolated PBMCs, or DNA extracted from either of those sample types. The immunoSEQ Assay, a bias-controlled multiplex PCR, was used to amplify TCRbeta CDR3 regions from genomic DNA. The paper's processing steps were these. Nucleated cell counts per sample were estimated from amplification of reference gene primers within the assay. Sequence reads were collapsed and filtered to measure the absolute abundance of every unique TCRbeta CDR3 rearrangement. For each sample, productive Simpson clonality was calculated as the square root of Simpson's diversity index over productive rearrangements. TCRdb holds this immuneACCESS table with in-frame rearrangements only. Some clones are missing; in checked studies, unresolved V genes explain under half, and the rest has no known cause. For V, J and clone size, that table is used; D and trimming come from the DNA. This sample has 150,000 to 190,000 clones in its table, and 70% to 90% of those were observed once. The leading ten clones occupy roughly 8% of the sample.

In the case of this clone: Its antigen is unknown. The sample holds no much larger clone one base away, and base qualities are not on file.

The chain is encoded by TRBV14 joined to TRBJ1-1, with 8 bases in between that match TRBD1. The specimen sequenced was peripheral blood. The sequence derives from a woman aged 60-75 years with COVID-19, enrolled during active disease. CDR3 sequence: CASSQDWTGRLTEAFF. The sequenced DNA: TGTGCCAGCAGCCAAGATTGGACAGGGAGGCTCACTGAAGCTTTCTTT.